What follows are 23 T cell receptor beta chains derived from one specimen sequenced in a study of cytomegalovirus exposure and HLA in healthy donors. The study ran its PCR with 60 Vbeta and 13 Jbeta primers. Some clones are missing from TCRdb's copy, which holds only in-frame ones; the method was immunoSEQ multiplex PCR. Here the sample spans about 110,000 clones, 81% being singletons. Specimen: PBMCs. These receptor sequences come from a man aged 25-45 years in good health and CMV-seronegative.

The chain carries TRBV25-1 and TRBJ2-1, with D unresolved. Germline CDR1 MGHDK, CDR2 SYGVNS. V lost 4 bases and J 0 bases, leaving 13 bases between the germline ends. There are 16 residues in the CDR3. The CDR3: CASSATAKSSYNEQFF. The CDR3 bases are TGTGCCAGCAGTGCCACCGCCAAGAGCTCCTACAATGAGCAGTTCTTC. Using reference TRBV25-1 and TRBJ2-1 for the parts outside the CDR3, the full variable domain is EADIYQTPRYLVIGTGKKITLECSQTMGHDKMYWYQQDPGMELHLIHYSYGVNSTEKGDLSSESTVSRIRTEHFPLTLESARPSHTSQYLCASSATAKSSYNEQFFGPGTRLTVL.

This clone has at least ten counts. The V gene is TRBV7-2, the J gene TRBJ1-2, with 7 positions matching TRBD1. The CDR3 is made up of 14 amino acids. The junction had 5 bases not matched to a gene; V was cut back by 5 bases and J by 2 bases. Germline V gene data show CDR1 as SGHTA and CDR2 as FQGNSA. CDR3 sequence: CASSRTTGNYGYTF. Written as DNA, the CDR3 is TGTGCCAGCAGCCGTACGACAGGGAACTATGGCTACACCTTC.

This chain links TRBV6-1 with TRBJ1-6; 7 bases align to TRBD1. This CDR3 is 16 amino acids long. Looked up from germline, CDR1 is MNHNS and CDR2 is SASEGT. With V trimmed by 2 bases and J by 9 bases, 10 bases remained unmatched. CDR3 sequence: CASSEKVQGSGSPLHF. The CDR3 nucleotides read TGTGCCAGCAGTGAAAAGGTACAGGGGTCGGGTTCACCCCTCCACTTT.

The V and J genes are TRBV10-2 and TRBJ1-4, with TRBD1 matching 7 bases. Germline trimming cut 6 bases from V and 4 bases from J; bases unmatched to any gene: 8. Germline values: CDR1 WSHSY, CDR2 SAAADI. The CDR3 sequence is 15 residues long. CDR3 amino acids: CASRDGTANNEKLFF. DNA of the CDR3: TGCGCCAGCAGGGATGGGACAGCCAATAATGAAAAACTGTTTTTT.

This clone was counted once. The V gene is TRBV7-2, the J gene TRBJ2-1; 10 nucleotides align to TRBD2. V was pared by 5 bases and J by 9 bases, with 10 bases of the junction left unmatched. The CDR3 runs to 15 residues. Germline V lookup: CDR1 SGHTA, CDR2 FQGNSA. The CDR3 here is CASSTSPGLASEQFF. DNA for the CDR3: TGTGCCAGCAGCACTTCCCCGGGACTAGCGTCTGAGCAGTTCTTC.

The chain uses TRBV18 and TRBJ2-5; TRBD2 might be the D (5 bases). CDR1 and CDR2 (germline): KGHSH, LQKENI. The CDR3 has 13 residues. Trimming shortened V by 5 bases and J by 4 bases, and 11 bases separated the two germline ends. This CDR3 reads CASSMSGGETQYF. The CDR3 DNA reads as TGTGCCAGCTCAATGAGCGGTGGAGAGACCCAGTACTTC.

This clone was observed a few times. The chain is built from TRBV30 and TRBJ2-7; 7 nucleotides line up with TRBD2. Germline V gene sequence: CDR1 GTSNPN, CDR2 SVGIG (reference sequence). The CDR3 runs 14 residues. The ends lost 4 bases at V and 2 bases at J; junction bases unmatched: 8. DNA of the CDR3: TGTGCCTGGACCGGGGGGACTTTTACCTACGAGCAGTACTTC. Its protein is CAWTGGTFTYEQYF.

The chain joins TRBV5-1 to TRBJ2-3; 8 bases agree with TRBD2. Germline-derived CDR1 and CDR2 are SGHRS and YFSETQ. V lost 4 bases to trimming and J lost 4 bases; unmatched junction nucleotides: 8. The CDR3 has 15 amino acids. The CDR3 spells CASSLGAGGADTQYF. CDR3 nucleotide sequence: TGCGCCAGCAGCCTAGGGGCGGGAGGTGCAGATACGCAGTATTTT.

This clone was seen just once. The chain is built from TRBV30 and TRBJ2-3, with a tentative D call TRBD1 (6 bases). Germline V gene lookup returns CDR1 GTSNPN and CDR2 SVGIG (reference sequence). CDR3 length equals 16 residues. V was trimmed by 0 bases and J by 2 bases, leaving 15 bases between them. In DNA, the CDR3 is TGTGCCTGGAGTGTTGGGGTCAGGGGACCCACAGATACGCAGTATTTT. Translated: CAWSVGVRGPTDTQYF.

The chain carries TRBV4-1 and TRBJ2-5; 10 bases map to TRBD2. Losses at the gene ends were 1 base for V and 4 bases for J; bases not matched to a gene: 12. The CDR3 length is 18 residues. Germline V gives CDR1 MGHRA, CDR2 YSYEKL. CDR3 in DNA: TGCGCCAGCAGCCAAGGACTAGCGGGCACTTCCGGCGTAGAGACCCAGTACTTC. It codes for CASSQGLAGTSGVETQYF.

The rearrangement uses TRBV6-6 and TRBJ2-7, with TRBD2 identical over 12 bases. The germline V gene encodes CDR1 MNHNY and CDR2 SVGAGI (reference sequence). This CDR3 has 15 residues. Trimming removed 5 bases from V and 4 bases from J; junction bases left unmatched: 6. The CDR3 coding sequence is TGTGCCAGCAGTCTCCCGACTAGCGGGAGTTACGAGCAGTACTTC. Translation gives CASSLPTSGSYEQYF.

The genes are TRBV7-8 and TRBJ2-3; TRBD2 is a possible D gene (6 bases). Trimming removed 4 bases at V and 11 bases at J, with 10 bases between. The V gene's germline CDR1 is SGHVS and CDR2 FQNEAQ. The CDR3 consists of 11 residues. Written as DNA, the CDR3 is TGTGCCAGCAGCTCCCCGGGACTGCAGTATTTT. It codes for CASSSPGLQYF.

The CDR3 spells CASSVGGNTEAFF. CDR3 nucleotides: TGTGCCAGCAGCGTGGGGGGGAACACTGAAGCTTTCTTT. This chain uses TRBV11-2 with TRBJ1-1, with a weak D call TRBD1 (5 bases). Between the trimmed V and J ends, which lost 5 bases and 1 base, there was a span of 8 bases. Germline CDR1 and CDR2: SGHAT and FQNNGV. The CDR3 has 13 amino acids.

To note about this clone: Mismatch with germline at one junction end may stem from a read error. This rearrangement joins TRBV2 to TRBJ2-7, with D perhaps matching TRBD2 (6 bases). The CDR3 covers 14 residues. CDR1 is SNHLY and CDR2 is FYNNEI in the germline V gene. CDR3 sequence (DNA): TGTGCCAGCAGGTCTTTCCTAGTATATAGCGGATCTAACTTC. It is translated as CASRSFLVYSGSNF.

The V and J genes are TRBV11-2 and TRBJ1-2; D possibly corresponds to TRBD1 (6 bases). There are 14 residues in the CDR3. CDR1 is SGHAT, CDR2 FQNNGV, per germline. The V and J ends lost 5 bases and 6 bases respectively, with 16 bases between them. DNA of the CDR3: TGTGCCAGCAGCCTACCGGGGGGGGCAAATGGCTACACCTTC. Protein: CASSLPGGANGYTF.

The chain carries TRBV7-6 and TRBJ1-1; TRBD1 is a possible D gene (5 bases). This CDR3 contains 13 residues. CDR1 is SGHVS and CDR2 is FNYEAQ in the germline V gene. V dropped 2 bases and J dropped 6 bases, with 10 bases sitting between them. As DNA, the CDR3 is TGTGCCAGCAGCTTATTTCAAGGGGCTGAAGCTTTCTTT. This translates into CASSLFQGAEAFF.

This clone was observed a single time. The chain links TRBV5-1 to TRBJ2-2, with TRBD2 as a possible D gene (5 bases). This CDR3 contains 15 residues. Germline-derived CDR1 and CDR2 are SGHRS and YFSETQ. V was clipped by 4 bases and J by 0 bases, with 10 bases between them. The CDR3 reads CASSRDAANTGELFF. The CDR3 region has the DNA TGCGCCAGCAGCCGGGATGCCGCGAACACCGGGGAGCTGTTTTTT.

The DNA of the CDR3 is TGTGCCAGCAGCCCAATAGCGGGAGTCGGCGAGCAGTACTTC. The encoded protein is CASSPIAGVGEQYF. This sequence joins TRBV7-9 and TRBJ2-7; 9 positions agree with TRBD2. V dropped 5 bases and J dropped 6; count of bases not matched to a gene: 8. The CDR3 is 14 residues long. In germline, CDR1 is SEHNR, CDR2 FQNEAQ (reference sequence).

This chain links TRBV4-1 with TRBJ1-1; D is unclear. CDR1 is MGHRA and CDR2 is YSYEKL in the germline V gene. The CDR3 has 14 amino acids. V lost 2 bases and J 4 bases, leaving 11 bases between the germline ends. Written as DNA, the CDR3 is TGCGCCAGCAGCCAACCGTTTCCGGGCACTGAAGCTTTCTTT. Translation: CASSQPFPGTEAFF.

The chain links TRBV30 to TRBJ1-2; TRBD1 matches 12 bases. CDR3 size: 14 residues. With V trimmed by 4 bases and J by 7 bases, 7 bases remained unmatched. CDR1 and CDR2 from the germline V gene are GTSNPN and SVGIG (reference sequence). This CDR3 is CAWKPGQGASGYTF. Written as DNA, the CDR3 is TGTGCCTGGAAACCGGGACAGGGGGCATCTGGCTACACCTTC.

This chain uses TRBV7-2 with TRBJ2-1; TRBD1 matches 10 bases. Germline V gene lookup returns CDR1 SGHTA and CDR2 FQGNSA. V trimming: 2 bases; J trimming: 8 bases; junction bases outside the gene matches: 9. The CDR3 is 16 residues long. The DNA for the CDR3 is TGTGCCAGCAGCTTATTCCGGGACAGGGGTGGCGATGAGCAGTTCTTC. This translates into CASSLFRDRGGDEQFF.

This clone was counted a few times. The CDR3 here is CASSFTTSRNEQYF. The CDR3 DNA follows: TGCGCCAGCAGCTTCACGACGTCCAGGAACGAGCAGTACTTC. This rearrangement joins TRBV5-1 to TRBJ2-7; no firm D call. V gave up 2 bases and J gave up 5 bases, with 14 bases separating them. The CDR3 runs 14 residues. Germline CDR1 is SGHRS and CDR2 is YFSETQ.

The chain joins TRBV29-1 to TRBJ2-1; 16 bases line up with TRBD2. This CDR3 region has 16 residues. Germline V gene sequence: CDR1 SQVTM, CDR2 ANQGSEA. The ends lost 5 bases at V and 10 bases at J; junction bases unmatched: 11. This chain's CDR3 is CSVTGTSGGAVGEQFF. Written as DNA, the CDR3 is TGCAGCGTTACCGGGACTAGCGGGGGGGCGGTAGGGGAGCAGTTCTTC.